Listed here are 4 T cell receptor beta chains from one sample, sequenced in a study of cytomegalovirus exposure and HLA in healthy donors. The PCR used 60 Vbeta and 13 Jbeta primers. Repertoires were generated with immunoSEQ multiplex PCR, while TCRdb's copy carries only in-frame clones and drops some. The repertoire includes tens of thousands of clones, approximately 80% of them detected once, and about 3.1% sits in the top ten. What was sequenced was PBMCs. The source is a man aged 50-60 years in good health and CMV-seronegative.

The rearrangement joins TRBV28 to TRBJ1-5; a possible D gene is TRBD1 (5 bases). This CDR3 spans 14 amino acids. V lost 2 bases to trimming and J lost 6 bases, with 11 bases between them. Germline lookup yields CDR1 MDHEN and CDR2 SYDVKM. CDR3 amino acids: CASSLTGGSQPQHF. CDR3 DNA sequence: TGTGCCAGCAGTTTAACCGGGGGGAGTCAGCCCCAGCATTTT. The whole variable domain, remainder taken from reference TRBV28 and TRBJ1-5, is DVKVTQSSRYLVKRTGEKVFLECVQDMDHENMFWYRQDPGLGLRLIYFSYDVKMKEKGDIPEGYSVSREKKERFSLILESASTNQTSMYLCASSLTGGSQPQHFGDGTRLSIL.

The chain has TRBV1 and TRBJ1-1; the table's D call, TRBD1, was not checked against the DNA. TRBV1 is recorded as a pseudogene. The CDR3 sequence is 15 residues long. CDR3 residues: CTSSPATHEQGRAFF. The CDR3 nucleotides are TGCACCAGCAGCCCCGCCACACATGAACAGGGGAGAGCTTTCTTT.

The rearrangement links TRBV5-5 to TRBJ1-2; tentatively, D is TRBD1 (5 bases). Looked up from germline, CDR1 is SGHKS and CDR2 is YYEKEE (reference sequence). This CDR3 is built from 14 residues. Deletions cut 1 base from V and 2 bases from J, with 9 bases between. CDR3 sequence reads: CASSLSRVNYGYTF. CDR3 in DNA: TGTGCCAGCAGCTTGTCCAGGGTAAACTATGGCTACACCTTC.

Written as DNA, the CDR3 is TGTGCCAGCAGTTCCCGAACAGGGGGAGATCAGCCCCAGCATTTT. It encodes CASSSRTGGDQPQHF. V usage is TRBV6-5 and J usage is TRBJ1-5, with 8 bases lining up with TRBD1. The length of the CDR3 is 15 residues. With 4 bases clipped from V and 5 bases from J, the junction kept 7 bases outside the gene matches. CDR1 MNHEY and CDR2 SVGAGI come from the germline V gene.